This T cell receptor beta chain was identified during a study of blood T cell repertoires in COVID-19. In the authors' methods: The assay estimated nucleated cells by amplifying reference gene primers. TCRdb's copy holds only in-frame clones and misses some; the assay was immunoSEQ multiplex PCR. Clonal size and the V and J genes are those of that table, whereas D and trimming came from the DNA. The table lists about 92,000 clones, around 85% of them singletons. Germline V CDR1 and CDR2: LNHNV, YYDKDF (reference sequence). Trimming shortened V by 0 bases and J by 0 bases, and 9 bases separated the two germline ends. The CDR3 is 16 residues long.

V usage is TRBV15 and J usage is TRBJ2-1, with D perhaps TRBD2 (6 bases). The TCR comes from a woman in her fifties or sixties with COVID-19, enrolled during active disease. The sample was peripheral blood. CDR3 in amino acids: CATSRDYGSSYNEQFF. DNA of the CDR3: TGTGCCACCAGCAGAGATTACGGGAGCTCCTACAATGAGCAGTTCTTC.